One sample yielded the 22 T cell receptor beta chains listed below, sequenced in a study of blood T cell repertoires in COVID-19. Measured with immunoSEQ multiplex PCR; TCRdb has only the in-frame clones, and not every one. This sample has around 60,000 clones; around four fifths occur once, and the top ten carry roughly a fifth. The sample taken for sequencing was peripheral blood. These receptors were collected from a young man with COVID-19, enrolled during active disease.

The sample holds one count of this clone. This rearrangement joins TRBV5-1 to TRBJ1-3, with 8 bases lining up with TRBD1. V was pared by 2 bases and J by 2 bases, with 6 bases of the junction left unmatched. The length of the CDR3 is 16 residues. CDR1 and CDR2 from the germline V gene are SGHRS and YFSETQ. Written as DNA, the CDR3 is TGCGCCAGCAGCTTAGCAGGGGGCATCACTGGAAACACCATATATTTT. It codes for CASSLAGGITGNTIYF.

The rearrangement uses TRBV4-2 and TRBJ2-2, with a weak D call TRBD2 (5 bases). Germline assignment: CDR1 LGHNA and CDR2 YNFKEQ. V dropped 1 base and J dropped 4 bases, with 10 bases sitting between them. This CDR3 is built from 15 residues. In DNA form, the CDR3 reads TGTGCCAGCAGCCAAGTGGAGGACGTCACCGGGGAGCTGTTTTTT. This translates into CASSQVEDVTGELFF.

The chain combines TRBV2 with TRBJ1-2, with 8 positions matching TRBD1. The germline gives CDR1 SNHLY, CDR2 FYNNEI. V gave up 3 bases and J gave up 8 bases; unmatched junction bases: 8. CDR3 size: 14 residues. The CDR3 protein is CASSDRAGGEGYTF. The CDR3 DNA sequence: TGTGCCAGCAGTGATCGGGCAGGGGGCGAAGGCTACACCTTC. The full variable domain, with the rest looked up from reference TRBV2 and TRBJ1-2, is EPEVTQTPSHQVTQMGQEVILRCVPISNHLYFYWYRQILGQKVEFLVSFYNNEISEKSEIFDDQFSVERPDGSNFTLKIRSTKLEDSAMYFCASSDRAGGEGYTFGSGTRLTVV.

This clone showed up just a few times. The DNA for the CDR3 is TGTGCCAGCAGTCCCATGCGGACTAGCGGGCAGAGCACAGATACGCAGTATTTT. Translation: CASSPMRTSGQSTDTQYF. V gene TRBV5-8 combines with J gene TRBJ2-3; 11 bases match TRBD2. CDR1 is SGHTS and CDR2 is YDEGEE in the germline V gene. This CDR3 is 18 amino acids long. J was trimmed by 0 bases and V by 5 bases; bases with no gene match: 11.

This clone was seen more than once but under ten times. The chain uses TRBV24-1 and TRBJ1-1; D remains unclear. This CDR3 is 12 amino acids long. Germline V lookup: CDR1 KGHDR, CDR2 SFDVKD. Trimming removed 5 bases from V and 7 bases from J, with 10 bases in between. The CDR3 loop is CATSGTRLEAFF. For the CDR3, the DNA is TGTGCCACCAGTGGAACCAGACTTGAAGCTTTCTTT.

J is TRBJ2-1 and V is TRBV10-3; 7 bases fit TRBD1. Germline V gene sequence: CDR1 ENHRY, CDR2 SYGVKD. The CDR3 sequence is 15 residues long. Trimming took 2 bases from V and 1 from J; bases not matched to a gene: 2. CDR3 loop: CAISETGESYNEQFF. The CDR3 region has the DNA TGTGCCATCAGTGAGACAGGGGAGTCCTACAATGAGCAGTTCTTC.

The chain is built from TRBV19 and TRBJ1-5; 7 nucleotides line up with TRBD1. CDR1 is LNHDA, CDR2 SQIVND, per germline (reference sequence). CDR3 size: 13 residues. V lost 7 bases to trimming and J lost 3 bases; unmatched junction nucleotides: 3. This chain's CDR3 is CASKTGDNQPQHF. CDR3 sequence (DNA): TGTGCCAGTAAAACAGGGGACAATCAGCCCCAGCATTTT.

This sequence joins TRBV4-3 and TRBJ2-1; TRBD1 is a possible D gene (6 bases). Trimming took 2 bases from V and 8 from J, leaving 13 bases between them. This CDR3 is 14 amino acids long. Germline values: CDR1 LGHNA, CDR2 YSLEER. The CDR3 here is CASSQTTGPHEQFF. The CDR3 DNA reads TGCGCCAGCAGCCAAACGACAGGTCCGCATGAGCAGTTCTTC.

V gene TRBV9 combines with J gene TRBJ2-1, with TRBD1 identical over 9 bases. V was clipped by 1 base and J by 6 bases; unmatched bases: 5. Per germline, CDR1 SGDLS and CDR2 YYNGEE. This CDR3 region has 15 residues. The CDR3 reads CASSVRGQGSNEQFF. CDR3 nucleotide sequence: TGTGCCAGCAGCGTACGAGGACAGGGGTCCAATGAGCAGTTCTTC.

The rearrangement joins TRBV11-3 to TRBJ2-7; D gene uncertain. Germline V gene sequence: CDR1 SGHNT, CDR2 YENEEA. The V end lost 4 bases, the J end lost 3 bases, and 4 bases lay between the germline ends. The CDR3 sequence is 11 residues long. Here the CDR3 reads CASSSYYEQYF. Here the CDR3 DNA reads TGTGCCAGCAGCTCCTACTACGAGCAGTACTTC.

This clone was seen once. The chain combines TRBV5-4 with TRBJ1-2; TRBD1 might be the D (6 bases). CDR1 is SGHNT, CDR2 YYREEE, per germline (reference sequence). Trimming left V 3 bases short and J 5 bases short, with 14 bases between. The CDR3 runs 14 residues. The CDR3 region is CASSSTGNRYGYTF. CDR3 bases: TGTGCCAGCAGCTCAACAGGGAACCGGTATGGCTACACCTTC.

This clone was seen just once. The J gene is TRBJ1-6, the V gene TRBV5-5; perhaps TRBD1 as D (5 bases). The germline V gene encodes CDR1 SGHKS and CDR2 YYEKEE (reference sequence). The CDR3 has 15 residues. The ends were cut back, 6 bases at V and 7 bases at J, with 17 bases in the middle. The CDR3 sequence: CASNRYGGVNSPLHF. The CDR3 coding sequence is TGTGCCAGCAACCGGTATGGGGGGGTCAATTCACCCCTCCACTTT.

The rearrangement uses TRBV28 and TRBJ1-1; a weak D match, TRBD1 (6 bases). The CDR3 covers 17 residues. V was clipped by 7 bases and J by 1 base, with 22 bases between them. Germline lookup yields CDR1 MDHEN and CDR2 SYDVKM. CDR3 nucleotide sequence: TGTGCCAGCACTAGTGGGGGCACAGGGTCGGGGAACACTGAAGCTTTCTTT. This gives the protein CASTSGGTGSGNTEAFF.

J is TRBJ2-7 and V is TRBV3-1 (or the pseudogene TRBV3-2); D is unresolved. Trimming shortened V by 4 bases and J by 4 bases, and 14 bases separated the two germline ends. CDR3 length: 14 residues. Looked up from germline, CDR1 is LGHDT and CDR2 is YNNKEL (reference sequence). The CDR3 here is CASSLSNQVYEQYF. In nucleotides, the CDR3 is TGTGCCAGCAGCCTTAGTAATCAGGTGTACGAGCAGTACTTC.

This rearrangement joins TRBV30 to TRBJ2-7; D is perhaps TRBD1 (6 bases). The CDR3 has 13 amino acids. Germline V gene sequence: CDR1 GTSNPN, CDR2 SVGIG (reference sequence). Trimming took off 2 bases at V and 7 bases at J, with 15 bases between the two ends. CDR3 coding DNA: TGTGCCTGGAGTTTAGGGGGTTCCGGGGAGCAGTACTTC. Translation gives CAWSLGGSGEQYF.

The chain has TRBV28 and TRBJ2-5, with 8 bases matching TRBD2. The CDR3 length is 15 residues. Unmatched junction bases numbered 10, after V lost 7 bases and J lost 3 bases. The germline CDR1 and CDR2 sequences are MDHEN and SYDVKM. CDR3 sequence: CASTTGGRVKETQYF. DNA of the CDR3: TGTGCCAGCACCACGGGGGGGCGGGTTAAAGAGACCCAGTACTTC.

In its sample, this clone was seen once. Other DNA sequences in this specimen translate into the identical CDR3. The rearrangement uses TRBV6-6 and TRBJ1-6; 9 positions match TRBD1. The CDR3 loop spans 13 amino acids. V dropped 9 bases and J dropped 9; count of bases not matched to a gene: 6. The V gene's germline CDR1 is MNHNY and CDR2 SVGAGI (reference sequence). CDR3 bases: TGTGCCAGTGCGACAGGGGGTAGTTCACCCCTCCACTTT. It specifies CASATGGSSPLHF.

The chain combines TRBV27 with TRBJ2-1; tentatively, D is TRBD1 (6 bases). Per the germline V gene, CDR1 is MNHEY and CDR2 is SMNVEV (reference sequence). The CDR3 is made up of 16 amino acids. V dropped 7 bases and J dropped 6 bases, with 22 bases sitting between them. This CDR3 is CASTSMGAGHINEQFF. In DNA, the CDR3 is TGTGCCAGCACATCTATGGGGGCGGGCCACATCAATGAGCAGTTCTTC.

In DNA form, the CDR3 reads TGTGCCAGCAGCCCGGGGTCATGGAGCGGGGGGCCTATGAATGAGCAGTTCTTC. Its translation is CASSPGSWSGGPMNEQFF. The V gene is TRBV11-2, the J gene TRBJ2-1, with TRBD2 matching over 9 bases. The J segment lost 7 bases and the V segment lost 5 bases, leaving 18 bases of the junction unmatched. Per germline, CDR1 SGHAT and CDR2 FQNNGV. The CDR3 totals 18 residues.

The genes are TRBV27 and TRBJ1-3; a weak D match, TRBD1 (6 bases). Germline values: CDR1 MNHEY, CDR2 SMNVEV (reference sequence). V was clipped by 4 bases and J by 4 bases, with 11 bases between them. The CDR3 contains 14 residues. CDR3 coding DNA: TGTGCCAGCAGTTACAGGGTTGGGGGAAACACCATATATTTT. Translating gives CASSYRVGGNTIYF.

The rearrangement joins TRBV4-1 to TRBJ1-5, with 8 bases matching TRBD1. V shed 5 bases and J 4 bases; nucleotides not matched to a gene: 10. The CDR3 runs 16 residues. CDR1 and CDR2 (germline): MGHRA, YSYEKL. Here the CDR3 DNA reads TGCGCCAGCAGCGACCCGGGACAGGCGCGGAATCAGCCCCAGCATTTT. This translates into CASSDPGQARNQPQHF.

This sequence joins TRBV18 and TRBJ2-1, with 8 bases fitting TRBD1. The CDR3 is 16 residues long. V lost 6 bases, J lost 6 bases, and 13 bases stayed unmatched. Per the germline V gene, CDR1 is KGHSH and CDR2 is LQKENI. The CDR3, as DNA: TGTGCCAGCTCGCTAGATGGACAGGGCTCCCCCAATGAGCAGTTCTTC. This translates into CASSLDGQGSPNEQFF.